This TCR beta chain stems from a study of Graves' ophthalmopathy and Graves' hyperthyroidism. Study findings and constraints: Ophthalmopathy cases were distinguished from stable hyperthyroidism by a 13-signature model, reaching just over 85% sensitivity and around 80% specificity. In blood, most expanded thyroid clonotypes above 0.001 frequency were also detected.

Investigators amplified TCR beta CDR3 regions from RNA transcripts. The first-round RT-PCR employed HTBI primers together with the Qiagen OneStep RT-PCR kit. A multiplex PCR was then performed as the second round. TCRdb reprocessed the multiplex PCR reads via MiXCR and lists one record per CDR3 protein. Of 660,000 or so distinct CDR3 sequences in the sample, about two fifths are singletons; the top ten hold 2.5% to 3.5%. Sampling around 9.8 ml of fresh peripheral blood provided the PBMCs. The germline V gene encodes CDR1 ENHRY and CDR2 SYGVKD. The CDR3 consists of 12 residues. Trimming cost V 8 bases and J 4 bases, with 10 bases left between them. Only a few counts were recorded for this clonotype. Antigen unknown.

The chain joins TRBV10-3 to TRBJ2-3; no clear D gene. Sequencing was performed on peripheral blood. This TCR was sampled from an adult man with Graves' ophthalmopathy. DNA of the CDR3: TGTGCCATCTCCAGACGGGCAGATACGCAGTATTTT. It is translated as CAISRRADTQYF.